These 17 T cell receptor beta chains originate from one sample sequenced in a study of Graves' ophthalmopathy and Graves' hyperthyroidism. Amplified material comprised TCR beta CDR3 regions derived from RNA transcripts. The first-round RT-PCR employed HTBI primers together with the Qiagen OneStep RT-PCR kit. A multiplex PCR was then performed as the second round. TCRdb fed the multiplex PCR reads into MiXCR, producing one record per CDR3 protein. Found here are 300,000 to 400,000 distinct CDR3 sequences, 15% to 20% of them singletons; the top ten hold around 12%. The sequenced material came from peripheral blood. The receptors here all came from an adult man with Graves' ophthalmopathy.

This clonotype was counted at least ten times. V gene TRBV5-1 combines with J gene TRBJ2-6, with D uncertain. Trimming took off 4 bases at V and 2 bases at J, with 13 bases between the two ends. Germline V gene data show CDR1 as SGHRS and CDR2 as YFSETQ. The CDR3 length is 16 residues. The CDR3 bases are TGCGCCAGCAGCATACCCCGGGCGGCTGGGGCCAACGTCCTGACTTTC. Its translation is CASSIPRAAGANVLTF.

CDR3: CASSPRRTSGTQQYF. The CDR3 bases are TGTGCCAGCAGTCCACGGAGGACTAGCGGGACCCAGCAGTACTTC. The gene calls are TRBV12-3 or TRBV12-4 and TRBJ2-7; 12 nucleotides align to TRBD2. CDR3 length: 15 residues. V lost 5 bases to trimming and J lost 8 bases; unmatched junction nucleotides: 10.

This clonotype was detected a few times. This sequence may be a read error, since a much larger clone differs from it by one base. This sequence joins TRBV5-1 and TRBJ1-3, with TRBD1 identical over 11 bases. The CDR3 is made up of 16 amino acids. CDR1 is SGHRS, CDR2 YFSETQ, per germline. V lost 5 bases, J lost 0 bases, and 4 bases stayed unmatched. The CDR3 sequence: CASRGGTGGSGNTIYF. The CDR3 nucleotides are TGCGCCAGCAGAGGAGGGACAGGGGGCTCTGGAAACACCATATATTTT.

This clonotype was seen many times. The rearrangement uses TRBV20-1 and TRBJ1-5; maybe TRBD1 (6 bases). Germline CDR1 and CDR2: DFQATT and SNEGSKA (reference sequence). V lost 3 bases and J lost 4, with 7 bases in between. This CDR3 has 12 amino acids. Here the CDR3 reads CSARDSNQPQHF. Here the CDR3 DNA reads TGCAGTGCTAGGGACAGTAATCAGCCCCAGCATTTT.

This clonotype appeared many times. J is TRBJ2-5 and V is TRBV30, with a possible D match to TRBD1 (6 bases). V was shortened by 0 bases and J by 5 bases, with 13 bases between the two germline ends. This CDR3 has 14 residues. Germline V gives CDR1 GTSNPN, CDR2 SVGIG (reference sequence). The DNA of the CDR3 is TGTGCCTGGAGTGTACTACAGGGTGGCGAGACCCAGTACTTC. Translation: CAWSVLQGGETQYF.

J is TRBJ2-2 and V is TRBV6-1, with 13 bases that match TRBD2. Germline assignment: CDR1 MNHNS and CDR2 SASEGT. The V and J ends lost 6 bases and 0 bases, in that order; junction bases with no gene match: 4. The CDR3 consists of 17 residues. This CDR3 is CASRGLAGLSNTGELFF. In DNA form, the CDR3 reads TGTGCCAGCAGGGGACTAGCGGGATTATCGAACACCGGGGAGCTGTTTTTT.

In this sample, this clonotype turned up many times. The chain is built from TRBV10-3 and TRBJ1-5; D not resolved. Germline V gene lookup returns CDR1 ENHRY and CDR2 SYGVKD. This CDR3 has 18 amino acids. Trimming shortened V by 2 bases and J by 6 bases, and 23 bases separated the two germline ends. The CDR3 is CAISEGSAGGVRRQPQHF. The DNA of the CDR3 is TGTGCCATCAGTGAGGGGTCAGCGGGAGGAGTACGCCGTCAGCCCCAGCATTTT.

This chain links TRBV27 with TRBJ2-7; no clear D gene. The CDR3 totals 11 residues. The germline gives CDR1 MNHEY, CDR2 SMNVEV (reference sequence). V gave up 4 bases and J gave up 6 bases, with 7 bases separating them. The CDR3 spells CASSYGVEQYF. The CDR3 bases are TGTGCCAGCAGTTATGGGGTCGAGCAGTACTTC.

This clonotype was seen many times. The J gene is TRBJ2-7, the V gene TRBV12-3 or TRBV12-4; TRBD2 is a possible D gene (5 bases). Deletions cut 3 bases from V and 0 bases from J, with 6 bases between. The CDR3 length is 13 residues. In DNA form, the CDR3 reads TGTGCCAGCAGTTTCGAGGGCTCCTACGAGCAGTACTTC. Translating it yields CASSFEGSYEQYF.

This clonotype has at least ten counts. The chain joins TRBV6-1 to TRBJ2-7; D may be TRBD1 (6 bases). Per germline, CDR1 MNHNS and CDR2 SASEGT. The CDR3 has 13 residues. Between the trimmed V and J ends, which lost 7 bases and 1 base, there was a span of 11 bases. Here the CDR3 DNA reads TGTGCCAGCAATCGGGACACTTCCTACGAGCAGTACTTC. Protein sequence: CASNRDTSYEQYF.

This clonotype has ten or more counts. This chain connects TRBV2 to TRBJ2-5; D call uncertain. With 2 bases removed from V and 5 bases from J, the gap between germline ends came to 3 bases. The CDR3 loop spans 11 amino acids. Germline V gene data show CDR1 as SNHLY and CDR2 as FYNNEI. CDR3 loop: CASSERETQYF. CDR3 coding DNA: TGTGCCAGCAGTGAACGGGAGACCCAGTACTTC.

This clonotype was recorded at least ten times. The chain is built from TRBV29-1 and TRBJ1-1, with a weak D call TRBD1 (6 bases). Germline CDR1 reads SQVTM; CDR2 reads ANQGSEA. Trimming shortened V by 2 bases and J by 10 bases, and 23 bases separated the two germline ends. The CDR3 loop spans 15 amino acids. CDR3 loop: CSVEQPGQRGLRAFF. Written as DNA, the CDR3 is TGCAGCGTTGAACAACCGGGACAACGCGGCCTGAGAGCTTTCTTT. The full variable domain, with the rest looked up from reference TRBV29-1 and TRBJ1-1, is SAVISQKPSRDICQRGTSLTIQCQVDSQVTMMFWYRQQPGQSLTLIATANQGSEATYESGFVIDKFPISRPNLTFSTLTVSNMSPEDSSIYLCSVEQPGQRGLRAFFGQGTRLTVV.

This clonotype was seen ten or more times. This may stem from a read error, because a much larger clone lies one nucleotide away. V usage is TRBV20-1 and J usage is TRBJ1-5; D gene uncertain. Germline CDR1 is DFQATT and CDR2 is SNEGSKA (reference sequence). This CDR3 region has 12 residues. V was clipped by 4 bases and J by 3 bases, with 7 bases between them. For the CDR3, the DNA is TGCAGTGCTAAAGGAATCAATCAGCCCCAGCATTTT. Its translation: CSAKGINQPQHF.

This clonotype was recorded many times. The gene calls are TRBV12-3 or TRBV12-4 and TRBJ2-7; D uncertain. Trimming shortened V by 6 bases and J by 0 bases, and 12 bases separated the two germline ends. There are 14 residues in the CDR3. The CDR3 DNA sequence: TGTGCCAGCAGCCTTTATGGGCGCTCCTACGAGCAGTACTTC. Its protein is CASSLYGRSYEQYF.

This clonotype appeared many times. This chain joins TRBV19 and TRBJ1-5; D remains ambiguous. This CDR3 is built from 16 residues. V lost 4 bases and J lost 6, with 19 bases in between. Looked up from germline, CDR1 is LNHDA and CDR2 is SQIVND (reference sequence). CDR3 in amino acids: CASSNHRRGPGQPQHF. Here the CDR3 DNA reads TGTGCCAGTAGTAACCATAGGAGAGGGCCAGGTCAGCCCCAGCATTTT.

This clonotype was seen at least ten times. The CDR3 DNA sequence: TGTGCCAGCAGTTACAGGGGTGGGGAAAAACTGTTTTTT. This sequence encodes CASSYRGGEKLFF. The gene calls are TRBV6-5 and TRBJ1-4; D possibly corresponds to TRBD1 (5 bases). Germline V lookup: CDR1 MNHEY, CDR2 SVGAGI. This CDR3 has 13 amino acids. V lost 2 bases and J lost 8, with 9 bases in between.

Many counts were recorded for this clonotype. V and J are TRBV7-9 and TRBJ1-1; no definite D call. The CDR3 is 14 amino acids. The germline V gene encodes CDR1 SEHNR and CDR2 FQNEAQ (reference sequence). Trimming cost V 5 bases and J 0 bases, with 10 bases left between them. The CDR3 loop is CASSPHSLNTEAFF. CDR3 DNA sequence: TGTGCCAGCAGCCCTCACAGCCTGAACACTGAAGCTTTCTTT.